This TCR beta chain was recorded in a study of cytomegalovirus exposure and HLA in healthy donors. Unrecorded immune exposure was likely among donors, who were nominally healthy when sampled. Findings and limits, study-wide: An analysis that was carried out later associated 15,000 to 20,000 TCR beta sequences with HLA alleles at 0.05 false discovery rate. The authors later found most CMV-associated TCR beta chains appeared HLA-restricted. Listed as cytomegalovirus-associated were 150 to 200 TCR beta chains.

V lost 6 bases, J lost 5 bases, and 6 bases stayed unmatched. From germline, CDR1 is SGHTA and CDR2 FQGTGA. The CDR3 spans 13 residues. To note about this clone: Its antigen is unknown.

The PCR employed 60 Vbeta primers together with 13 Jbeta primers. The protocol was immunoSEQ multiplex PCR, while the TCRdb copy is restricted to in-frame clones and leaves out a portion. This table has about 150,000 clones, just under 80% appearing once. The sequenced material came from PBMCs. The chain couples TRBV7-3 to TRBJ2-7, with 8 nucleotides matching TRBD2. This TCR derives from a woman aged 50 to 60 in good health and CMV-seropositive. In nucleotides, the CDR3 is TGTGCCAGCAGTAACCCGGGGGGGCACGAGCAGTACTTC. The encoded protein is CASSNPGGHEQYF.